This T cell receptor (beta chain) was profiled in a study of siplizumab effects on memory and regulatory T cells. Across the whole study: The authors ran mixed lymphocyte reactions in pairs, with siplizumab at 0.9 to 1 ug/mL or without drug.

The CDR3 is 14 amino acids. Trimming left V 7 bases short and J 6 bases short, with 16 bases between. Germline V lookup: CDR1 SGHAT, CDR2 FQNNGV. In regard to this clone: What it recognizes is unknown.

The mixed lymphocyte reaction cells were cocultured at 37°C for around 6 days. Study observations and caveats: Suppressive capability of dividing Tregs from siplizumab cultures went unverified.

Assaying covered roughly 92,000 TCR templates per sample. Clones were sequenced by immunoSEQ multiplex PCR, and TCRdb holds only the in-frame ones, with some missing. In the table there are 8,500 to 10,000 clones, approximately 42% of which are singletons. Sequences were obtained from CFSE-low (dividing) CD4+ T cells sorted from an allogeneic mixed lymphocyte reaction. The gene calls are TRBV11-2 and TRBJ1-3; D may be TRBD1 (5 bases). The clonotype originates from a human donor in good health; the cells came from an allogeneic mixed lymphocyte reaction. This CDR3 reads CASTLLGLENTIYF. CDR3 DNA sequence: TGTGCCAGCACCCTCCTGGGACTTGAAAACACCATATATTTT.